The clone carrying this TCR beta chain showed up just once. CDR1 SGHVS and CDR2 FQNEAQ come from the germline V gene. The V and J ends lost 3 bases and 0 bases respectively, with 12 bases between them. The CDR3 length is 16 residues. This entry comes from a study of blood T cell repertoires in COVID-19. Study details: The origin of the acute and convalescent COVID-19 samples was the United States, Italy and Spain. PBMCs, B-cell-depleted T cells, or T cells provided the cDNA or gDNA that made up the material.

Recovered participants had two consecutive negative NP/OP PCR tests, healthcare professional clearance, or symptom resolution. Per the authors' pipeline: Nucleated cell counts were estimated from reference gene primer amplification. The protocol was immunoSEQ multiplex PCR, while the TCRdb copy is restricted to in-frame clones and leaves out a portion. V, J and clone size derive from that table, while D and trimming were established from the DNA sequence. The data show about 300,000 clones, 70% to 90% seen once. The V gene is TRBV7-8, the J gene TRBJ1-3, with a possible D match to TRBD1 (5 bases). The sequence came from a woman in her 30s who had recovered from COVID-19. Sequencing was carried out using PBMCs or T cells enriched from blood (not recorded which). CDR3 loop: CASSFSGLRSGNTIYF. The CDR3 DNA reads TGTGCCAGCAGCTTCTCGGGACTTCGCTCTGGAAACACCATATATTTT.